This record concerns one T cell receptor (beta chain) sequence. Its specificity is unknown. This sample was included in a study of OX40 agonist ivuxolimab in advanced cancers. Study in general: Patients received the agonistic anti-OX40 (CD134) antibody ivuxolimab.

With 0 bases clipped from V and 0 bases from J, the junction kept 10 bases outside the gene matches. Germline-derived CDR1 and CDR2 are LGHNA and YNFKEQ. This CDR3 is built from 20 residues. Study outcomes and limitations: Individuals who were partial responders at 0.1-3.0 mg/kg had clonal expansion that ranked among the lowest. By week 6 at 0.1 to 3.0 mg/kg, blood CD4+ and CD8+ T cells had expanded clonally.

Method: immunoSEQ multiplex PCR; TCRdb's copy keeps in-frame clones and lacks some. Among about 74,000 clones listed, approximately 90% were seen once. The chain combines TRBV4-2 with TRBJ2-3; 12 nucleotides align to TRBD2. The TCR comes from an adult with an advanced solid tumor such as melanoma, head and neck, liver or kidney cancer. The sample here was CD4+ or CD8+ T cells sorted from blood, taken in a trial of the OX40 agonist ivuxolimab. This CDR3 is CASSQDGLAGSWPSTDTQYF. CDR3 sequence (DNA): TGTGCCAGCAGCCAAGACGGACTAGCGGGATCCTGGCCTAGCACAGATACGCAGTATTTT.